A selection of T cell receptor beta chains follows, all from one sample in a study of blood T cells in healthy people across ages. One entry per CDR3 protein, called by TCRdb with MiXCR from the 5' RACE reads. The data show over a million distinct CDR3 sequences, about 42% seen once. The sequenced sample consisted of blood. Source of these receptors: a woman between 18 and 29 years old in good health. The CDR3 runs from the conserved cysteine through the conserved F or W. The order of the fields is D gene, CDR3 length, V gene, J gene, clone size, CDR3 protein, CDR3 DNA. D genes are given only for firm matches. Part of the rows lack a size; the others show once, few, many or a class for expanded clones.

d_call: NA; cdr3_length: 15; v_call: TRBV6-5; j_call: TRBJ1-5; clone_size: few; cdr3_aa: CASAPAGGQDQPQHF; cdr3_nt: TGTGCCAGCGCGCCAGCTGGGGGGCAGGATCAGCCCCAGCATTTT
d_call: NA; cdr3_length: 13; v_call: TRBV27; j_call: TRBJ2-2; clone_size: few; cdr3_aa: CASKGQGSGELFF; cdr3_nt: TGTGCCAGCAAGGGACAAGGCTCCGGGGAGCTGTTTTTT
d_call: TRBD1; cdr3_length: 12; v_call: TRBV20-1; j_call: TRBJ2-1; clone_size: NA; cdr3_aa: CSAGQGAGEQFF; cdr3_nt: TGCAGTGCTGGACAGGGGGCAGGTGAGCAGTTCTTC
d_call: NA; cdr3_length: 15; v_call: TRBV7-2; j_call: TRBJ2-3; clone_size: NA; cdr3_aa: CASSLEGAGTDTQYF; cdr3_nt: TGTGCCAGCAGCTTGGAGGGAGCAGGAACAGATACGCAGTATTTT
d_call: NA; cdr3_length: 13; v_call: TRBV5-1; j_call: TRBJ2-7; clone_size: NA; cdr3_aa: CASTTRSFYEQYF; cdr3_nt: TGCGCCAGCACCACGAGGAGCTTCTACGAGCAGTACTTC
d_call: NA; cdr3_length: 12; v_call: TRBV28; j_call: TRBJ2-5; clone_size: few; cdr3_aa: CASSPQVGTQYF; cdr3_nt: TGTGCCAGCAGTCCCCAGGTTGGGACCCAGTACTTC
d_call: NA; cdr3_length: 15; v_call: TRBV4-3; j_call: TRBJ2-3; clone_size: NA; cdr3_aa: CASSPGHSGADTQYF; cdr3_nt: TGCGCCAGCAGCCCGGGACACAGCGGGGCAGATACGCAGTATTTT
d_call: NA; cdr3_length: 14; v_call: TRBV7-9; j_call: TRBJ2-5; clone_size: few; cdr3_aa: CASSLAAAQETQYF; cdr3_nt: TGTGCCAGCAGCTTAGCAGCGGCTCAAGAGACCCAGTACTTC
d_call: NA; cdr3_length: 13; v_call: TRBV20-1; j_call: TRBJ2-5; clone_size: NA; cdr3_aa: CSASLGRYNEQYF; cdr3_nt: TGCAGTGCTAGTCTAGGCCGATACAATGAGCAGTACTTC
d_call: NA; cdr3_length: 16; v_call: TRBV12-3/TRBV12-4; j_call: TRBJ2-4; clone_size: NA; cdr3_aa: CASSSWYGLGKNIQYF; cdr3_nt: TGTGCCAGCTCCTCCTGGTACGGACTGGGCAAAAACATTCAGTACTTC
d_call: NA; cdr3_length: 12; v_call: TRBV6-1; j_call: TRBJ2-7; clone_size: NA; cdr3_aa: CASRQTVYEQYF; cdr3_nt: TGTGCCAGCCGACAGACGGTCTACGAGCAGTACTTC
d_call: NA; cdr3_length: 13; v_call: TRBV4-3; j_call: TRBJ1-2; clone_size: few; cdr3_aa: CASSQGRRSLYTF; cdr3_nt: TGCGCCAGCAGCCAAGGCCGCAGATCGCTTTACACCTTC
d_call: NA; cdr3_length: 15; v_call: TRBV4-1; j_call: TRBJ2-1; clone_size: NA; cdr3_aa: CASSQEPVGYNEQFF; cdr3_nt: TGCGCCAGCAGCCAAGAGCCGGTGGGTTACAATGAGCAGTTCTTC
d_call: TRBD1; cdr3_length: 15; v_call: TRBV2; j_call: TRBJ1-5; clone_size: NA; cdr3_aa: CASSAGGLGNQPQHF; cdr3_nt: TGTGCCAGCAGCGCAGGGGGCCTCGGCAATCAGCCCCAGCATTTT
d_call: TRBD2; cdr3_length: 17; v_call: TRBV6-6; j_call: TRBJ2-1; clone_size: NA; cdr3_aa: CASRSLAGGRVYNEQFF; cdr3_nt: TGTGCCAGCAGGTCCCTAGCGGGAGGGCGGGTCTACAATGAGCAGTTCTTC
d_call: TRBD1; cdr3_length: 19; v_call: TRBV5-7; j_call: TRBJ2-3; clone_size: NA; cdr3_aa: CASSLEGTGGAEITDTQYF; cdr3_nt: TGTGCCAGCAGCTTGGAAGGGACAGGGGGCGCGGAGATCACAGATACGCAGTATTTT
d_call: NA; cdr3_length: 15; v_call: TRBV4-3; j_call: TRBJ2-1; clone_size: few; cdr3_aa: CASSQDLTGTNEQFF; cdr3_nt: TGCGCCAGCAGCCAAGATCTCACAGGGACCAATGAGCAGTTCTTC
d_call: TRBD2; cdr3_length: 14; v_call: TRBV7-2; j_call: TRBJ2-3; clone_size: NA; cdr3_aa: CASSFGLAIDTQYF; cdr3_nt: TGTGCCAGCAGCTTTGGACTAGCTATAGATACGCAGTATTTT
d_call: NA; cdr3_length: 11; v_call: TRBV20-1; j_call: TRBJ2-1; clone_size: many; cdr3_aa: CSARAYNEQFF; cdr3_nt: TGCAGTGCTAGAGCCTACAATGAGCAGTTCTTC
d_call: NA; cdr3_length: 14; v_call: TRBV5-1; j_call: TRBJ2-5; clone_size: NA; cdr3_aa: CASNPGQQQETQYF; cdr3_nt: TGCGCCAGCAATCCAGGACAGCAACAAGAGACCCAGTACTTC
d_call: NA; cdr3_length: 18; v_call: TRBV20-1; j_call: TRBJ2-1; clone_size: NA; cdr3_aa: CSARDQDGSGWAYNEQFF; cdr3_nt: TGCAGTGCTAGAGATCAGGATGGGAGCGGGTGGGCCTACAATGAGCAGTTCTTC
d_call: NA; cdr3_length: 13; v_call: TRBV20-1; j_call: TRBJ2-4; clone_size: NA; cdr3_aa: CSAVTEAKNIQYF; cdr3_nt: TGCAGTGCTGTAACGGAAGCCAAAAACATTCAGTACTTC
d_call: TRBD1; cdr3_length: 15; v_call: TRBV20-1; j_call: TRBJ1-6; clone_size: NA; cdr3_aa: CSAYHRGNHGSPLHF; cdr3_nt: TGCAGTGCTTACCACAGGGGAAACCACGGGTCACCCCTCCACTTT
d_call: NA; cdr3_length: 16; v_call: TRBV4-2; j_call: TRBJ2-2; clone_size: few; cdr3_aa: CASSQVRAMNTGELFF; cdr3_nt: TGTGCCAGCAGCCAAGTGCGGGCCATGAACACCGGGGAGCTGTTTTTT
d_call: TRBD1; cdr3_length: 15; v_call: TRBV7-2; j_call: TRBJ1-1; clone_size: NA; cdr3_aa: CAATAGGLMNTEAFF; cdr3_nt: TGTGCCGCCACGGCAGGGGGGTTAATGAACACTGAAGCTTTCTTT
d_call: TRBD1; cdr3_length: 14; v_call: TRBV12-3/TRBV12-4; j_call: TRBJ1-5; clone_size: NA; cdr3_aa: CASSPRQGDQPQHF; cdr3_nt: TGTGCCAGCAGTCCCCGACAGGGGGATCAGCCCCAGCATTTT
d_call: NA; cdr3_length: 15; v_call: TRBV10-3; j_call: TRBJ1-6; clone_size: few; cdr3_aa: CAIRYAISYNSPLHF; cdr3_nt: TGTGCCATCAGATACGCAATCTCCTATAATTCACCCCTCCACTTT
d_call: NA; cdr3_length: 13; v_call: TRBV10-1; j_call: TRBJ1-1; clone_size: NA; cdr3_aa: CASSGQVDTEAFF; cdr3_nt: TGCGCCAGCAGTGGACAGGTGGACACTGAAGCTTTCTTT
d_call: TRBD2; cdr3_length: 14; v_call: TRBV20-1; j_call: TRBJ2-3; clone_size: NA; cdr3_aa: CSALGLAGEDTQYF; cdr3_nt: TGCAGTGCCCTCGGACTAGCGGGAGAGGATACGCAGTATTTT
d_call: TRBD1; cdr3_length: 14; v_call: TRBV29-1; j_call: TRBJ1-2; clone_size: NA; cdr3_aa: CSVLRGQGAYGYTF; cdr3_nt: TGCAGCGTTCTTCGGGGACAGGGGGCCTATGGCTACACCTTC
d_call: NA; cdr3_length: 15; v_call: TRBV7-2; j_call: TRBJ1-2; clone_size: NA; cdr3_aa: CASSRPGPSNYGYTF; cdr3_nt: TGTGCCAGCAGCCGTCCGGGACCGTCTAACTATGGCTACACCTTC
d_call: TRBD1; cdr3_length: 14; v_call: TRBV11-2; j_call: TRBJ1-5; clone_size: few; cdr3_aa: CASSLETGELPQHF; cdr3_nt: TGTGCCAGCAGCTTAGAGACAGGGGAATTGCCCCAGCATTTT
d_call: TRBD1; cdr3_length: 14; v_call: TRBV20-1; j_call: TRBJ1-2; clone_size: NA; cdr3_aa: CSARADRVGYGYTF; cdr3_nt: TGCAGTGCTAGAGCAGACAGGGTCGGCTATGGCTACACCTTC
d_call: NA; cdr3_length: 16; v_call: TRBV5-1; j_call: TRBJ2-3; clone_size: NA; cdr3_aa: CASRARWATSTDTQYF; cdr3_nt: TGCGCCAGCAGGGCGAGGTGGGCGACTAGCACAGATACGCAGTATTTT
d_call: NA; cdr3_length: 12; v_call: TRBV5-8; j_call: TRBJ1-2; clone_size: NA; cdr3_aa: CASSLQSWGYTF; cdr3_nt: TGTGCCAGCAGCTTGCAGAGCTGGGGCTACACCTTC
d_call: TRBD2; cdr3_length: 17; v_call: TRBV28; j_call: TRBJ2-5; clone_size: NA; cdr3_aa: CASSLLGLAGFQETQYF; cdr3_nt: TGTGCCAGCAGTTTACTGGGACTAGCGGGATTTCAAGAGACCCAGTACTTC
d_call: NA; cdr3_length: 13; v_call: TRBV20-1; j_call: TRBJ2-5; clone_size: few; cdr3_aa: CSARDDSRETQYF; cdr3_nt: TGCAGTGCTAGAGATGACAGCCGAGAGACCCAGTACTTC
d_call: NA; cdr3_length: 13; v_call: TRBV18; j_call: TRBJ2-1; clone_size: many; cdr3_aa: CASSPGTNNEQFF; cdr3_nt: TGTGCCAGCAGCCCTGGGACCAACAATGAGCAGTTCTTC
d_call: NA; cdr3_length: 16; v_call: TRBV4-1; j_call: TRBJ1-5; clone_size: NA; cdr3_aa: CASSHHRVRGNQPQHF; cdr3_nt: TGCGCCAGCAGCCACCACAGGGTACGAGGCAATCAGCCCCAGCATTTT
d_call: TRBD2; cdr3_length: 16; v_call: TRBV5-1; j_call: TRBJ2-7; clone_size: NA; cdr3_aa: CASSWRGLAGGYEQYF; cdr3_nt: TGCGCCAGCAGCTGGAGGGGACTAGCGGGAGGGTACGAGCAGTACTTC
d_call: NA; cdr3_length: 12; v_call: TRBV3-1; j_call: TRBJ1-5; clone_size: NA; cdr3_aa: CASGSSQQPQHF; cdr3_nt: TGTGCCAGCGGCTCCTCCCAACAGCCCCAGCATTTT
d_call: NA; cdr3_length: 12; v_call: TRBV5-1; j_call: TRBJ2-7; clone_size: few; cdr3_aa: CASSLGGDLQYF; cdr3_nt: TGCGCCAGCAGCTTGGGCGGGGACTTGCAGTACTTC
d_call: TRBD1; cdr3_length: 14; v_call: TRBV4-3; j_call: TRBJ2-3; clone_size: few; cdr3_aa: CASSQQMDRHTQYF; cdr3_nt: TGCGCCAGCAGCCAGCAAATGGACAGGCATACGCAGTATTTT
d_call: NA; cdr3_length: 16; v_call: TRBV7-4; j_call: TRBJ1-2; clone_size: NA; cdr3_aa: CASSLVIGTANYGYTF; cdr3_nt: TGTGCCAGCAGCTTAGTTATCGGCACCGCTAACTATGGCTACACCTTC
d_call: TRBD2; cdr3_length: 15; v_call: TRBV20-1; j_call: TRBJ2-1; clone_size: NA; cdr3_aa: CSAEDRTRFRNEQFF; cdr3_nt: TGCAGTGCCGAGGACCGGACTAGGTTTAGGAATGAGCAGTTCTTC
d_call: TRBD1; cdr3_length: 16; v_call: TRBV4-3; j_call: TRBJ2-3; clone_size: many; cdr3_aa: CASSHGQGGPTDTQYF; cdr3_nt: TGCGCCAGCAGCCACGGACAGGGGGGGCCCACAGATACGCAGTATTTT
d_call: NA; cdr3_length: 15; v_call: TRBV7-9; j_call: TRBJ1-1; clone_size: NA; cdr3_aa: CASSSHLSMNTEAFF; cdr3_nt: TGTGCCAGCAGCTCGCACCTTTCAATGAACACTGAAGCTTTCTTT
d_call: NA; cdr3_length: 15; v_call: TRBV4-3; j_call: TRBJ1-1; clone_size: NA; cdr3_aa: CASSSGTFVATEAFF; cdr3_nt: TGCGCCAGCAGCTCTGGGACATTCGTAGCCACTGAAGCTTTCTTT
d_call: NA; cdr3_length: 17; v_call: TRBV6-5; j_call: TRBJ2-4; clone_size: NA; cdr3_aa: CASSHRPAGVAKNIQYF; cdr3_nt: TGTGCCAGCAGTCACCGGCCTGCAGGGGTAGCCAAAAACATTCAGTACTTC
d_call: TRBD2; cdr3_length: 13; v_call: TRBV7-8; j_call: TRBJ2-7; clone_size: NA; cdr3_aa: CASSLKRESEQYF; cdr3_nt: TGTGCCAGCAGCTTAAAGCGGGAGAGTGAGCAGTACTTC
d_call: TRBD1; cdr3_length: 17; v_call: TRBV20-1; j_call: TRBJ1-6; clone_size: NA; cdr3_aa: CSASSAGGRGPNSPLHF; cdr3_nt: TGCAGTGCTAGTAGCGCGGGGGGCAGGGGGCCTAATTCACCCCTCCACTTT
d_call: NA; cdr3_length: 14; v_call: TRBV10-3; j_call: TRBJ2-5; clone_size: NA; cdr3_aa: CAIRAGTTDTEQYF; cdr3_nt: TGTGCCATCAGGGCCGGGACAACCGATACCGAGCAGTACTTT
d_call: NA; cdr3_length: 13; v_call: TRBV6-2/TRBV6-3; j_call: TRBJ1-1; clone_size: NA; cdr3_aa: CASSFGSGPEAFF; cdr3_nt: TGTGCCAGCAGTTTCGGAAGCGGACCTGAAGCTTTCTTT
d_call: NA; cdr3_length: 15; v_call: TRBV7-9; j_call: TRBJ2-5; clone_size: NA; cdr3_aa: CASSPATWYQETQYF; cdr3_nt: TGTGCCAGCAGCCCGGCCACCTGGTACCAAGAGACCCAGTACTTC
d_call: NA; cdr3_length: 15; v_call: TRBV7-2; j_call: TRBJ1-2; clone_size: NA; cdr3_aa: CASSETLGIAYGYTF; cdr3_nt: TGTGCCAGCAGCGAAACTCTCGGTATAGCCTATGGCTACACCTTC
d_call: NA; cdr3_length: 13; v_call: TRBV12-3/TRBV12-4; j_call: TRBJ2-5; clone_size: NA; cdr3_aa: CASRSRRVETQNF; cdr3_nt: TGTGCCAGCAGATCGCGGAGGGTAGAGACCCAGAACTTC